Listed here are 26 T cell receptor beta chains from one sample, sequenced in a study of cytomegalovirus exposure and HLA in healthy donors. 60 Vbeta and 13 Jbeta primers were used in PCR. The assay was immunoSEQ multiplex PCR, and TCRdb's table has in-frame clones only and misses some. Of 85,000 to 90,000 clones in the sample, 67% were seen once. Sequenced: PBMCs. The source of these receptors is a man aged 30 to 39 in good health and CMV-seronegative.

This sequence joins TRBV4-1 and TRBJ2-1, with 13 bases that match TRBD2. J was trimmed by 5 bases and V by 4 bases; bases with no gene match: 2. Per germline, CDR1 MGHRA and CDR2 YSYEKL. The CDR3 totals 15 residues. This CDR3 reads CASSRGLAGNNEQFF. The CDR3 DNA reads as TGCGCCAGCAGCCGGGGACTAGCGGGAAACAATGAGCAGTTCTTC.

The gene calls are TRBV28 and TRBJ2-1; 11 positions agree with TRBD2. The germline CDR1 and CDR2 sequences are MDHEN and SYDVKM. V dropped 5 bases and J dropped 5; count of bases not matched to a gene: 2. The CDR3 totals 14 residues. CDR3 sequence: CASSVAGGNNEQFF. CDR3 coding DNA: TGTGCCAGCAGTGTAGCGGGAGGGAACAATGAGCAGTTCTTC.

The rearrangement joins TRBV5-1 to TRBJ2-5, with TRBD1 matching over 7 bases. The CDR3 totals 14 residues. Trimming took 4 bases from V and 5 from J; bases not matched to a gene: 8. CDR1 and CDR2 from the germline V gene are SGHRS and YFSETQ. The CDR3 DNA follows: TGCGCCAGCAGCCTTGGACAGGCCGCGGAGACCCAGTACTTC. Translation: CASSLGQAAETQYF.

The V gene is TRBV7-2, the J gene TRBJ2-3; TRBD2 aligns across 10 bases. From germline, CDR1 is SGHTA and CDR2 FQGNSA. Trimming at V came to 4 bases and at J to 4 bases, leaving 5 bases not matched to a gene. This CDR3 has 15 amino acids. Here the CDR3 reads CASSSQRGGADTQYF. In DNA, the CDR3 is TGTGCCAGCAGCTCTCAGCGGGGGGGCGCAGATACGCAGTATTTT.

This clone has just a few counts. CDR3 protein: CASSQDQGVTELNEQFF. The DNA for the CDR3 is TGCGCCAGCAGCCAAGATCAGGGCGTCACAGAGCTAAATGAGCAGTTCTTC. This chain joins TRBV4-1 and TRBJ2-1; TRBD1 might be the D (5 bases). The CDR3 covers 17 residues. Germline V gives CDR1 MGHRA, CDR2 YSYEKL. V was cut by 0 bases and J by 7 bases, with 19 bases left in between.

In its sample, this clone was seen a few times. The chain combines TRBV27 with TRBJ1-5; TRBD1 matches at 9 bases. V lost 1 base, J lost 9 bases, and 10 bases stayed unmatched. This CDR3 has 16 residues. CDR1 MNHEY and CDR2 SMNVEV come from the germline V gene (reference sequence). The CDR3 coding sequence is TGTGCCAGCAGTTTATTGGGACAGGGATCGCGTTCGCCCCAGCATTTT. As protein: CASSLLGQGSRSPQHF.

There are a few counts of this clone. V is TRBV5-4 and J is TRBJ1-4; 7 bases line up with TRBD1. With 4 bases clipped from V and 6 bases from J, the junction kept 6 bases outside the gene matches. The V gene's germline CDR1 is SGHNT and CDR2 YYREEE (reference sequence). The CDR3 has 14 residues. The CDR3 sequence: CASSTDREDEKLFF. The CDR3 DNA follows: TGTGCCAGCAGCACAGACAGGGAAGATGAAAAACTGTTTTTT.

The gene calls are TRBV30 and TRBJ1-2, with D possibly TRBD1 on 6 matching bases. CDR1 and CDR2 (germline): GTSNPN, SVGIG (reference sequence). V lost 1 base, J lost 5 bases, and 11 bases lay in between. This CDR3 has 13 amino acids. CDR3 nucleotides: TGTGCCTGGAGTGCAACAGGGACGTATGGCTACACCTTC. Translation: CAWSATGTYGYTF.

The V gene is TRBV5-4, the J gene TRBJ1-1, with D perhaps matching TRBD1 (6 bases). The CDR3 consists of 16 residues. The V gene lost 4 bases and the J gene lost 7 bases, with 23 bases spanning the gap. Germline CDR1 reads SGHNT; CDR2 reads YYREEE (reference sequence). The CDR3 sequence is CASSPNKQGNDDEAFF. The CDR3 DNA reads TGTGCCAGCAGCCCAAATAAGCAGGGGAACGACGATGAAGCTTTCTTT.

CDR3 amino acids: CASSMQGTYGYTF. In DNA, the CDR3 is TGTGCCAGCAGTATGCAGGGGACCTATGGCTACACCTTC. This chain joins TRBV5-6 and TRBJ1-2; D might be TRBD1 (6 bases). Per germline, CDR1 SGHDT and CDR2 YYEEEE. There are 13 residues in the CDR3. V was shortened by 5 bases and J by 4 bases, with 12 bases between the two germline ends.

The CDR3 here is CASSHFTRDFSNTGELFF. DNA for the CDR3: TGTGCCAGCAGCCATTTTACCCGGGACTTTTCGAACACCGGGGAGCTGTTTTTT. The chain joins TRBV14 to TRBJ2-2; TRBD2 is a possible D gene (6 bases). Per the germline V gene, CDR1 is SGHDN and CDR2 is FVKESK. The ends were cut back, 3 bases at V and 0 bases at J, with 17 bases in the middle. The CDR3 sequence is 18 residues long. The variable domain in full, completed from reference TRBV14 and TRBJ2-2, reads EAGVTQFPSHSVIEKGQTVTLRCDPISGHDNLYWYRRVMGKEIKFLLHFVKESKQDESGMPNNRFLAERTGGTYSTLKVQPAELEDSGVYFCASSHFTRDFSNTGELFFGEGSRLTVL.

The V gene is TRBV7-9, the J gene TRBJ1-1; 9 positions agree with TRBD1. V dropped 1 base and J dropped 12; count of bases not matched to a gene: 3. The CDR3 is made up of 12 amino acids. Germline loops: CDR1 SEHNR, CDR2 FQNEAQ (reference sequence). The CDR3: CASSLGQGETFF. DNA of the CDR3: TGTGCCAGCAGCTTAGGACAGGGGGAAACTTTCTTT. Looking up the rest from reference TRBV7-9 and TRBJ1-1 gives the full variable domain: DTGVSQNPRHKITKRGQNVTFRCDPISEHNRLYWYRQTLGQGPEFLTYFQNEAQLEKSRLLSDRFSAERPKGSFSTLEIQRTEQGDSAMYLCASSLGQGETFFGQGTRLTVV.

The count of this clone is one. This rearrangement joins TRBV7-2 to TRBJ2-2; 7 positions match TRBD1. With 4 bases clipped from V and 0 bases from J, the junction kept 5 bases outside the gene matches. The germline CDR1 and CDR2 sequences are SGHTA and FQGNSA. The CDR3 is 16 residues long. The CDR3, as DNA: TGTGCCAGCAGCTCACAGGGGCCTGCGAACACCGGGGAGCTGTTTTTT. This codes for CASSSQGPANTGELFF.

The sample holds one count of this clone. This chain connects TRBV7-9 to TRBJ1-5, with D tentatively TRBD1 (6 bases). The CDR3 contains 15 residues. The V gene's germline CDR1 is SEHNR and CDR2 FQNEAQ (reference sequence). Trimming cost V 3 bases and J 3 bases, with 12 bases left between them. Here the CDR3 DNA reads TGTGCCAGCAGCTTGAAGGGGGAAGTCAATCAGCCCCAGCATTTT. It translates to CASSLKGEVNQPQHF. The complete variable domain, with remaining parts taken from reference TRBV7-9 and TRBJ1-5, reads DTGVSQNPRHKITKRGQNVTFRCDPISEHNRLYWYRQTLGQGPEFLTYFQNEAQLEKSRLLSDRFSAERPKGSFSTLEIQRTEQGDSAMYLCASSLKGEVNQPQHFGDGTRLSIL.

The genes are TRBV9 and TRBJ2-3; D possibly corresponds to TRBD1 (5 bases). Germline CDR1 reads SGDLS; CDR2 reads YYNGEE. V lost 7 bases to trimming and J lost 3 bases, with 15 bases between them. The CDR3 covers 14 residues. The CDR3 reads CASGTRAGTDTQYF. The CDR3 nucleotides are TGTGCCAGCGGCACCAGGGCTGGAACAGATACGCAGTATTTT.

The chain joins TRBV5-1 to TRBJ1-4, with TRBD1 matching over 7 bases. The CDR3 has 16 amino acids. Germline values: CDR1 SGHRS, CDR2 YFSETQ. The J segment lost 0 bases and the V segment lost 5 bases, leaving 7 bases of the junction unmatched. The CDR3 protein is CASSPNRGATNEKLFF. The DNA of the CDR3 is TGCGCCAGCAGTCCAAACAGGGGAGCAACTAATGAAAAACTGTTTTTT.

This chain joins TRBV27 and TRBJ2-7; unclear D gene. Trimming pared 2 bases from V and 4 bases from J, leaving 12 bases between. This CDR3 comprises 14 residues. Germline V CDR1 and CDR2: MNHEY, SMNVEV (reference sequence). This chain's CDR3 is CASSLGLGEYEQYF. DNA for the CDR3: TGTGCCAGCAGTTTAGGCCTAGGAGAGTACGAGCAGTACTTC.

This clone has a handful of counts. The chain recombines TRBV5-1 with TRBJ1-3; no clear D. This CDR3 has 13 residues. Looked up from germline, CDR1 is SGHRS and CDR2 is YFSETQ. V shed 0 bases and J shed 4 bases, with 5 bases lying between them. CDR3 nucleotide sequence: TGCGCCAGCAGCTTGGACAGCGGAAACACCATATATTTT. Its protein is CASSLDSGNTIYF.

The chain combines TRBV6-5 with TRBJ2-7; D is possibly TRBD2 (6 bases). Germline-derived CDR1 and CDR2 are MNHEY and SVGAGI. The CDR3 contains 14 residues. V was shortened by 0 bases and J by 6 bases, with 12 bases between the two germline ends. The CDR3: CASSYSPEAGEQYF. In nucleotides, the CDR3 is TGTGCCAGCAGTTACTCCCCAGAAGCGGGCGAGCAGTACTTC.

The V gene is TRBV7-8, the J gene TRBJ2-2; perhaps TRBD1 as D (5 bases). V shed 3 bases and J shed 4 bases, with 9 bases lying between them. The CDR3 runs 14 residues. Germline V gene sequence: CDR1 SGHVS, CDR2 FQNEAQ. The CDR3 bases are TGTGCCAGCAGCTTCGGACACTCCACCGGGGAGCTGTTTTTT. This gives the protein CASSFGHSTGELFF.

This clone has only one observation. In DNA form, the CDR3 reads TGCGCCAGCAGCTTGGAAGCGGCCAGCTCCTACGAGCAGTACTTC. Its protein is CASSLEAASSYEQYF. The chain couples TRBV5-1 to TRBJ2-7; a possible D gene is TRBD2 (5 bases). Trimming shortened V by 0 bases and J by 0 bases, and 10 bases separated the two germline ends. Germline CDR1 and CDR2: SGHRS and YFSETQ. The CDR3 length is 15 residues.

In its sample, this clone was seen a few times. This chain uses TRBV2 with TRBJ1-1, with unresolved D. V lost 4 bases to trimming and J lost 0 bases, with 12 bases between them. In germline, CDR1 is SNHLY, CDR2 FYNNEI. CDR3 size: 15 residues. This chain's CDR3 is CASSVNSPMNTEAFF. CDR3 DNA sequence: TGTGCCAGCAGTGTTAACAGCCCCATGAACACTGAAGCTTTCTTT.

The sample holds a few counts of this clone. The rearrangement links TRBV6-1 to TRBJ2-5, with TRBD2 matching over 7 bases. The J segment lost 4 bases and the V segment lost 10 bases, leaving 6 bases of the junction unmatched. The germline CDR1 and CDR2 sequences are MNHNS and SASEGT. This CDR3 is built from 12 residues. The CDR3 nucleotides are TGTGCCAACCGTGGGGAGGGAGAGACCCAGTACTTC. Its protein is CANRGEGETQYF.

The chain uses TRBV30 and TRBJ2-1; TRBD1 is a possible D gene (6 bases). This CDR3 has 12 residues. Looked up from germline, CDR1 is GTSNPN and CDR2 is SVGIG (reference sequence). Trimming stripped 0 bases from V and 14 bases from J, with 14 bases between. The CDR3 DNA sequence: TGTGCCTGGAGTGTAGGGGGTCTCCCTGAGTTCTTC. The encoded protein is CAWSVGGLPEFF.

The chain combines TRBV6-1 with TRBJ1-3, with D perhaps TRBD1 (5 bases). CDR1 MNHNS and CDR2 SASEGT come from the germline V gene. This CDR3 spans 15 amino acids. The V and J ends lost 2 bases and 2 bases respectively, with 10 bases between them. The chain's CDR3 is CASSERAGPGNTIYF. In nucleotides, the CDR3 is TGTGCCAGCAGTGAAAGGGCAGGGCCTGGAAACACCATATATTTT.

The chain combines TRBV7-9 with TRBJ1-1; the D is unclear. CDR1 and CDR2 (germline): SEHNR, FQNEAQ (reference sequence). This CDR3 region has 15 residues. Trimming took 2 bases from V and 1 from J, leaving 11 bases between them. This chain's CDR3 is CASSLLWASNTEAFF. CDR3 nucleotides: TGTGCCAGCAGCTTATTGTGGGCCTCGAACACTGAAGCTTTCTTT.